What follows are 8 T cell receptor beta chains derived from one specimen sequenced in a study of cytomegalovirus exposure and HLA in healthy donors. PCR used 60 Vbeta primers and 13 Jbeta primers. Here immunoSEQ multiplex PCR was the method, and the copy in TCRdb shows in-frame clones only, minus some. The data contain 100,000 to 150,000 clones, roughly 80% of them seen just once; the ten biggest clones take up 1% to 1.5%. The sequenced sample was PBMCs. These receptors were obtained from a girl aged 2-10 years in good health and CMV-seronegative.

This clone was picked up a small number of times. V usage is TRBV4-1 and J usage is TRBJ1-1; D uncertain. V lost 0 bases, J lost 4 bases, and 6 bases lay in between. The germline V gene encodes CDR1 MGHRA and CDR2 YSYEKL. This CDR3 contains 13 residues. This CDR3 reads CASSQEEVTEAFF. The CDR3 region has the DNA TGCGCCAGCAGCCAAGAAGAGGTCACTGAAGCTTTCTTT.

The chain is built from TRBV9 and TRBJ1-4; a possible D gene is TRBD1 (5 bases). This CDR3 is built from 15 residues. Deletions cut 0 bases from V and 4 bases from J, with 10 bases between. Looked up from germline, CDR1 is SGDLS and CDR2 is YYNGEE. In DNA form, the CDR3 reads TGTGCCAGCAGCGTAGCGGGGGGAATTAATGAAAAACTGTTTTTT. This codes for CASSVAGGINEKLFF.

The gene calls are TRBV7-9 and TRBJ1-1, with TRBD1 matching 12 bases. Germline V lookup: CDR1 SEHNR, CDR2 FQNEAQ (reference sequence). V lost 7 bases to trimming and J lost 5 bases; unmatched junction nucleotides: 11. This CDR3 region has 16 residues. Written as DNA, the CDR3 is TGTGCCAGCACCCCGCCGTGGGACAGGGGGCGGACTGAAGCTTTCTTT. Translated, it gives CASTPPWDRGRTEAFF.

J is TRBJ2-7 and V is TRBV18; 9 positions match TRBD1. There are 14 residues in the CDR3. V shed 5 bases and J 6 bases; nucleotides not matched to a gene: 8. The germline CDR1 and CDR2 sequences are KGHSH and LQKENI. CDR3 bases: TGTGCCAGCTCATCATTTTCGGACAGGGGCGAGCAGTACTTC. It yields the protein CASSSFSDRGEQYF.

The chain couples TRBV7-2 to TRBJ2-7; TRBD1 matches at 11 bases. This CDR3 has 16 amino acids. Germline CDR1 reads SGHTA; CDR2 reads FQGNSA. V lost 3 bases, J lost 4 bases, and 8 bases stayed unmatched. CDR3 sequence reads: CASSFLGQGASYEQYF. CDR3 sequence (DNA): TGTGCCAGCAGCTTCCTAGGACAGGGGGCTTCGTACGAGCAGTACTTC.

The gene calls are TRBV6-1 and TRBJ2-1; D is ambiguous. Germline-derived CDR1 and CDR2 are MNHNS and SASEGT. V gave up 8 bases and J gave up 0 bases, with 14 bases separating them. This CDR3 comprises 15 residues. CDR3 loop: CASDRRTNSYNEQFF. In nucleotides, the CDR3 is TGTGCCAGCGATAGACGAACTAACTCCTACAATGAGCAGTTCTTC.

This clone was seen just once. This sequence joins TRBV28 and TRBJ2-3; 12 nucleotides agree with TRBD2. The CDR3 length is 15 residues. From germline, CDR1 is MDHEN and CDR2 SYDVKM. V trimming: 5 bases; J trimming: 3 bases; junction bases outside the gene matches: 3. The CDR3, as DNA: TGTGCCAGCAGTATCGGGACTAGCGGGACAGATACGCAGTATTTT. Translation gives CASSIGTSGTDTQYF.

V and J are TRBV9 and TRBJ2-6, with TRBD1 matching 9 bases. V lost 4 bases, J lost 4 bases, and 9 bases stayed unmatched. The germline V gene has CDR1 SGDLS and CDR2 YYNGEE. The CDR3 sequence is 17 residues long. In DNA, the CDR3 is TGTGCCAGCAGCCCGCGGGACAGGGTAACCGGGGCCAACGTCCTGACTTTC. This sequence encodes CASSPRDRVTGANVLTF. The entire variable domain, with the rest obtained from reference TRBV9 and TRBJ2-6, is as follows: DSGVTQTPKHLITATGQRVTLRCSPRSGDLSVYWYQQSLDQGLQFLIQYYNGEERAKGNILERFSAQQFPDLHSELNLSSLELGDSALYFCASSPRDRVTGANVLTFGAGSRLTVL.